This T cell receptor beta chain appears in the sequencing data of a study of neurological immune-mediated disorders. Study in general: Multiple sclerosis patients numbered some 35, of whom approximately 31 were relapsing-remitting and 3 secondary progressive.

Study results and limitations: One related-CDR3 cluster, identified by phylogenetic grouping, held the repertoires of 18 of 34 multiple sclerosis patients and was a possible signature. It was HTLV-1-associated myelopathy that showed the most TCR clonal expansion, while multiple sclerosis showed the least, falling below healthy controls.

5'RACE with 10-nucleotide random UMIs generated the cDNA. TCRdb independently ran MiXCR on the 5' RACE reads; one entry per CDR3 protein. The sample lists approximately 74,000 distinct CDR3 sequences, approximately 5.2% occurring once. In its sample, this clonotype was seen many times. What it binds is not known. Sequenced material: PBMCs. This receptor was obtained from a man aged 18 to 29 with multiple sclerosis.

CDR3 sequence: CASRKTSGWSYEQYF. CDR3 nucleotides: TGTGCCAGCAGGAAAACTAGCGGGTGGTCCTACGAGCAGTACTTC. This chain connects TRBV6-5 to TRBJ2-7; 9 bases fit TRBD2. CDR1 MNHEY and CDR2 SVGAGI come from the germline V gene. J was trimmed by 1 base and V by 6 bases; bases with no gene match: 7. CDR3 size: 15 residues.